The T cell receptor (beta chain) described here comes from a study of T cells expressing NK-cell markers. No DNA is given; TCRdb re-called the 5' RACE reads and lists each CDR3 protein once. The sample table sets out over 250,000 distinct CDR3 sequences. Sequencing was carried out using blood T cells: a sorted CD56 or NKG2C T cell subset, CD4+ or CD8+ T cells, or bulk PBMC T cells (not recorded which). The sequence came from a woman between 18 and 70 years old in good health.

The CDR3 reads CASSIPRDQTTDTQYF. The chain is built from TRBV5-1 and TRBJ2-3; TCRdb's assignment of TRBD1 cannot be checked, as there is no DNA. This CDR3 has 16 amino acids. Germline CDR1 and CDR2: SGHRS and YFSETQ.